This TCR beta chain was documented in a study of OX40 agonist ivuxolimab in advanced cancers. Study at large: Clinicians treated patients with ivuxolimab, an agonistic anti-OX40 (CD134) antibody. Partial responses were recorded for three patients, including one with hepatocellular carcinoma and two with cutaneous melanoma. With a range of about 23 to 85, age averaged approximately 64 years, and around 80% were male. Study findings and constraints: People who partly responded at 0.1-3.0 mg/kg had some of the least clonal expansion seen.

The CDR3 spans 15 residues. Germline loops: CDR1 MNHEY, CDR2 SVGAGI. The V gene end was trimmed by 0 bases and the J gene end by 4 bases; junction bases not matched to a gene: 3. Profiled with immunoSEQ multiplex PCR; TCRdb holds only in-frame clones, not every one. The sample consists of some 81,000 clones, around 87% of them appearing once. As concerns this clone: No antigen is known for it.

This sequence was found in an adult with an advanced solid tumor such as melanoma, head and neck, liver or kidney cancer. This chain joins TRBV6-5 and TRBJ1-3, with TRBD1 matching over 7 bases. Here the sequenced sample was CD4+ or CD8+ T cells sorted from blood, taken in a trial of the OX40 agonist ivuxolimab. The CDR3 region is CASSYSKGGGNTIYF. CDR3 DNA: TGTGCCAGCAGTTACTCGAAAGGGGGCGGAAACACCATATATTTT.